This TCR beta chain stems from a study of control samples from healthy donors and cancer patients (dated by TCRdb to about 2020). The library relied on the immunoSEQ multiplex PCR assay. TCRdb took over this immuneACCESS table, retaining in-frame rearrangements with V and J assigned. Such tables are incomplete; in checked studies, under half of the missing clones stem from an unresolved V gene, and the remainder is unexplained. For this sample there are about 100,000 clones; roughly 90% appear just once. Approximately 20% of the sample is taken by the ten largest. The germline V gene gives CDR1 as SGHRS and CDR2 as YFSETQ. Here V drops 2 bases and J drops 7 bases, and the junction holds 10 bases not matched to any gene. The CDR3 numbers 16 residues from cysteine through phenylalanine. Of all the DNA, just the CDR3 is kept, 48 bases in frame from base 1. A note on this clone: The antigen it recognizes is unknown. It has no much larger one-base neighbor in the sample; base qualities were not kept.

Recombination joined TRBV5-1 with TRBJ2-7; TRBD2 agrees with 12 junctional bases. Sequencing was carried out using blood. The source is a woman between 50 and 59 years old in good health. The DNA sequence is TGCGCCAGCAGCTTAGGGACTAGCGGGCCCCTGAGGGAGCAGTACTTC. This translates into CASSLGTSGPLREQYF.